Relative to its sample, the clone carrying this TCR beta chain is large (0.1 to 1%). These data come from a study of chemoradiotherapy in HPV16-positive cancers. Study information: Candidate HPV-specific T-cell clones and common TCR motifs came from functional assays in a couple of HPV16-positive patients.

There are 12 residues in the CDR3. The V and J ends lost 4 bases and 7 bases respectively, with 10 bases between them. CDR1 and CDR2 from the germline V gene are MNHEY and SVGAGI. Generated by immunoSEQ multiplex PCR, the TCRdb table keeps only in-frame clones and is missing some. The sample lists thousands of clones, over 55% occurring once. Sequenced here: tumor tissue, sampled from a patient who underwent chemoradiotherapy. The genes are TRBV6-5 and TRBJ1-2; D is uncertain. This clonotype originated in a human donor with HPV-associated anogenital cancer. The CDR3 coding sequence is TGTGCCAGCAGTTCCCCGGCAGGTGGCTACACCTTC. Its translation is CASSSPAGGYTF.